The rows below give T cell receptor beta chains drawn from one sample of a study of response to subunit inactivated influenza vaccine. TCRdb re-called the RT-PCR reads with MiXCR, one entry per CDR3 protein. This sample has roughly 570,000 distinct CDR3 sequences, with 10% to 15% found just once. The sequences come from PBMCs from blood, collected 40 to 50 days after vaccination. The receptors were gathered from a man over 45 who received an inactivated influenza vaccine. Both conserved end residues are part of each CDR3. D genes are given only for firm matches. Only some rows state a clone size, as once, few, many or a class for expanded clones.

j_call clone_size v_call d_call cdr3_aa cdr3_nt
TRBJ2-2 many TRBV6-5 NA CASSYSGGRGTGELFF TGTGCCAGCAGTTACTCGGGCGGACGCGGCACCGGGGAGCTGTTTTTT
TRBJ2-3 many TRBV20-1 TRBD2 CSASRATSGRRADTQYF TGCAGTGCTTCCCGCGCCACTAGCGGGAGAAGGGCAGATACGCAGTATTTT
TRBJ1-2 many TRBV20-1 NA CAPAQASVPNYGYTF TGCGCCCCTGCCCAGGCCTCCGTCCCAAACTATGGCTACACCTTC
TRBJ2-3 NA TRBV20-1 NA CSADGSMLTDTQYF TGCAGTGCTGACGGGAGCATGCTCACAGATACGCAGTATTTT
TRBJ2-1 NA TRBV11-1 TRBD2 CASSVGLAGGEQFF TGTGCCAGCAGCGTGGGACTAGCGGGAGGAGAGCAGTTCTTC
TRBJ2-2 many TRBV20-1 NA CSARGEDTGELFF TGCAGTGCTAGAGGGGAGGACACCGGGGAGCTGTTTTTT
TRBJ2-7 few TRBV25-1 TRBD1 CASRGQASERQYF TGTGCCAGCAGGGGACAGGCTAGCGAAAGACAGTACTTC
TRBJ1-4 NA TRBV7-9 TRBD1 CASSVGQGSTNEKLFF TGTGCCAGCAGCGTCGGACAGGGATCGACTAATGAAAAACTGTTTTTT
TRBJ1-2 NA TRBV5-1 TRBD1 CASSDYRGQLVVEGYTF TGCGCCAGCAGCGATTACAGGGGGCAATTGGTGGTGGAGGGCTACACCTTC
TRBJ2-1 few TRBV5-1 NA CASSLRTAAHEQFF TGCGCCAGCAGCTTACGGACGGCGGCCCATGAGCAGTTCTTC
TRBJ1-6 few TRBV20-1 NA CSARDWGGGSPLHF TGCAGTGCTAGAGATTGGGGAGGAGGGTCACCCCTCCACTTT
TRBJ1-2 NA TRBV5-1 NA CASSSPGVVGYTF TGCGCCAGCAGCAGCCCGGGGGTAGTTGGCTACACCTTC
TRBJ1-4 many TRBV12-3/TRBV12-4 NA CASTSGGRGEKLFF TGTGCCAGTACCTCGGGGGGCAGGGGAGAAAAACTGTTTTTT
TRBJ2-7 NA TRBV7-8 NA CASSFIPSRVYEQYF TGTGCCAGCAGCTTCATTCCGTCGAGGGTCTACGAGCAGTACTTC
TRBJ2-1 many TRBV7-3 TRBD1 CASSLTGTANNEQFF TGTGCCAGCAGCTTAACTGGGACAGCGAACAATGAGCAGTTCTTC
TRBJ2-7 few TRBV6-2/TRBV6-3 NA CASSLWGRTGEQYF TGTGCCAGCAGCCTGTGGGGGAGGACCGGGGAGCAGTACTTC
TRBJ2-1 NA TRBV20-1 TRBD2 CSALGTSGKENNEQFF TGCAGTGCATTAGGGACTAGCGGGAAAGAGAACAATGAGCAGTTCTTC
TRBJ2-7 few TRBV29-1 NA CSVQPGPSYEQYF TGCAGCGTTCAACCGGGACCGAGCTACGAGCAGTACTTC
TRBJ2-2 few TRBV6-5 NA CASRGGSGELFF TGTGCCAGCAGGGGCGGGTCCGGGGAGCTGTTTTTT
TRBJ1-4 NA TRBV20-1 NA CSAGRESREKLFF TGCAGTGCTGGAAGGGAGTCGCGCGAAAAACTGTTTTTT
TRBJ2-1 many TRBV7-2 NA CASSPEGGGEGLKFF TGTGCCAGCAGCCCAGAAGGTGGTGGTGAGGGGTTAAAGTTCTTC
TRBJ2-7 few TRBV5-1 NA CASSLGIQGYEQYF TGCGCCAGCAGCTTGGGGATCCAGGGTTACGAGCAGTACTTC
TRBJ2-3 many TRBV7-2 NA CASSLGVLAETDTQYF TGTGCCAGCAGCTTAGGCGTCTTGGCGGAAACAGATACGCAGTATTTT
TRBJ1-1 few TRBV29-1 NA CSVGEGAFF TGCAGCGTTGGAGAGGGAGCTTTCTTT
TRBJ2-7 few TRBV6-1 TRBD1 CASKVRTGGLAYEQYF TGTGCCAGCAAGGTCAGGACAGGGGGGTTGGCCTACGAGCAGTACTTC
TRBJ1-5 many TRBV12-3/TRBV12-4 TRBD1 CASRRDSEYQPQHF TGTGCCAGCAGAAGGGACAGCGAATATCAGCCCCAGCATTTT
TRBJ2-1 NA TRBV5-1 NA CASSLSGNPPEQFF TGCGCCAGCAGCCTTAGCGGAAACCCCCCTGAGCAGTTCTTC
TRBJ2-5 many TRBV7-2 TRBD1 CASSERTGQAVETQYF TGTGCCAGCAGCGAACGGACAGGCCAGGCTGTGGAGACCCAGTACTTC
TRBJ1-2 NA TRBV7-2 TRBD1 CASSLVGGQDYGYTF TGTGCCAGCAGCTTAGTAGGAGGACAGGATTATGGCTACACCTTC
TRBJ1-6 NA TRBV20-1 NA CSAPTIDRAINSPLHF TGCAGTGCTCCAACGATTGACAGAGCGATAAATTCACCCCTCCACTTT
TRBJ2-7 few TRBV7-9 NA CASSAFGLYEQYF TGTGCCAGCAGCGCCTTTGGTCTCTACGAGCAGTACTTC
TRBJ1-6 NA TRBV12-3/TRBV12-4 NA CASSSGGIGNSPLHF TGTGCCAGCAGTTCCGGGGGGATCGGAAATTCACCCCTCCACTTT
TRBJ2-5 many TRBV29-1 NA CSVGQQETQYF TGCAGCGTCGGACAGCAAGAGACCCAGTACTTC
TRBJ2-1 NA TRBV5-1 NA CASSLETGAAYSEQFF TGCGCCAGCAGCTTGGAGACGGGGGCTGCCTACAGTGAGCAGTTCTTC
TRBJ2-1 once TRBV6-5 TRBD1 CASTSWRVRDREGSEQFF TGTGCCAGCACTTCATGGAGGGTCCGGGACAGGGAGGGTAGTGAGCAGTTCTTC
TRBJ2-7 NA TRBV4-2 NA CASSQGSSTHSYEQYF TGTGCCAGCAGCCAAGGGTCCAGCACACACTCCTACGAGCAGTACTTC
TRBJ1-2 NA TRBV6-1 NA CASSARQQVNGYTF TGTGCCAGCAGTGCCCGTCAACAGGTTAATGGCTACACCTTC
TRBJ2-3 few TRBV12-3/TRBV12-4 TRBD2 CASRRTSGGALLDTQYF TGTGCCAGCAGAAGGACTAGCGGGGGGGCATTACTAGATACGCAGTATTTT
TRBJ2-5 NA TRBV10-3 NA CAISVRPGAESLEGGETQYF TGTGCCATCAGTGTTAGACCGGGAGCTGAAAGCCTCGAAGGGGGCGAGACCCAGTACTTC
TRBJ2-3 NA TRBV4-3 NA CASSQTQGSTDTQYF TGCGCCAGCAGCCAGACCCAGGGGAGCACAGATACGCAGTATTTT
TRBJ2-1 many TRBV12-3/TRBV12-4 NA CASSFHRDSYNEQFF TGTGCCAGCAGTTTCCACAGAGACTCCTACAATGAGCAGTTCTTC
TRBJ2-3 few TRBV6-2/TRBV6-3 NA CASSYSIAGTDTQYF TGTGCCAGCAGTTACTCGATTGCGGGCACAGATACGCAGTATTTT
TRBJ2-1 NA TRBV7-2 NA CASSLTAGVNNEQFF TGTGCCAGCAGCTTAACTGCAGGGGTGAACAATGAGCAGTTCTTC
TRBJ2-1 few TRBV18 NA CASSPARGGSNEQFF TGTGCCAGCTCACCAGCCAGGGGGGGGAGCAATGAGCAGTTCTTC
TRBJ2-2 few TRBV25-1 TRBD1 CASSGLGTGGPAGELFF TGTGCCAGCAGTGGGCTTGGGACAGGGGGCCCAGCCGGGGAGCTGTTTTTT
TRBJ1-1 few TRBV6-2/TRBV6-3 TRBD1 CASSNRGLNTEAFF TGTGCCAGCAGTAACAGGGGTTTGAACACTGAAGCTTTCTTT
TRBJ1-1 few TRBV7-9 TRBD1 CASIPPTGVNTEAFF TGTGCCAGCATTCCCCCCACAGGGGTGAACACTGAAGCTTTCTTT
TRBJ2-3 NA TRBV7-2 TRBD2 CASSPRLALDTQYF TGTGCCAGCAGCCCCAGACTAGCGTTGGATACGCAGTATTTT
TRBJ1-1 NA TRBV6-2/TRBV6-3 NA CASSYTKNTEAFF TGTGCCAGCAGTTACACTAAGAACACTGAAGCTTTCTTT